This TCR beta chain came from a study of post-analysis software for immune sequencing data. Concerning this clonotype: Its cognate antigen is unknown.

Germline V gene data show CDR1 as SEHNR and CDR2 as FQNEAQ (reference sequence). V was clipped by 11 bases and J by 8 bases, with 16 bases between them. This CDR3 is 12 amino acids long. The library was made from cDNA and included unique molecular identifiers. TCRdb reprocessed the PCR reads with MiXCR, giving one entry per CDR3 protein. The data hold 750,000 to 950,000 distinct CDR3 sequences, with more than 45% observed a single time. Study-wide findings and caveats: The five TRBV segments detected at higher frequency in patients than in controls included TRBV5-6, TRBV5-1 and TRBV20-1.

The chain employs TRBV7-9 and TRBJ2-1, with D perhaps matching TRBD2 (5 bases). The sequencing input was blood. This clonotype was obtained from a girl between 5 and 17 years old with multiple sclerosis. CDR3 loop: CAGGAPYDEQFF. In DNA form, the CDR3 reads TGTGCCGGAGGCGCCCCGTACGATGAGCAGTTCTTC.